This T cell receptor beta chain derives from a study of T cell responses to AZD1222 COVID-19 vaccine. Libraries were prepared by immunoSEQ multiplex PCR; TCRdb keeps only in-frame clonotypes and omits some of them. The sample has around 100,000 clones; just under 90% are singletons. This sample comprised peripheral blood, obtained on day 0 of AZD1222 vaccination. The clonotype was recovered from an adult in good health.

The CDR3 DNA reads TGTGCCAGCTCACCAGGGGAAGTCCAGCCCCAGCATTTT. This translates into CASSPGEVQPQHF. The chain links TRBV18 to TRBJ1-5; D is unresolved. Trimming stripped 2 bases from V and 7 bases from J, with 9 bases between. Germline CDR1 KGHSH, CDR2 LQKENI. The CDR3 covers 13 residues.